This section outlines one T cell receptor beta chain sequence together with its context. This clonotype has a count of ten or more. The target of this receptor is not known. No base-level quality is on record; no much larger clone is a single base apart. This specimen comes from a study of T cell repertoires in cytomegalovirus infection (dated by TCRdb to about 2019). About the investigation overall: Peptide stimulations targeted recently identified HLA-C-restricted CMV epitopes, whose presentation resists viral immunomodulation, together with well-studied HLA-B-restricted epitopes. Donor HLA type was relevant to the analysis, as public TCR beta signatures indicated carriage of CMV infection together with the matching HLA type. General study outcomes and caveats: In the ex vivo response, HLA-C-restricted CMV-specific TCR beta clonotypes were dominant, and in two of eight donors the single most frequent clonotype came from this HLA-C-restricted group. In both this cohort and an independent cohort of 350 or so donors, the cumulative frequency of public TCR beta family members distinguished carriers of CMV infection plus the relevant HLA type.

Sequencing took place on an Illumina HiSeq 1500. Using fastp at Q25 and MiXCR, TCRdb reprocessed the public reads and kept productive beta chains. Identical CDR3 protein sequences are pooled into one entry, listed with their most common genes and DNA. The sample yields 700,000 to 900,000 distinct CDR3 sequences; 25% to 30% were counted once. The ten most abundant clones make up 10% to 15% of the sample. V is reduced by 0 bases and J by 4 bases, leaving a spacing of 18 bases between them. CDR3 length: 17 amino acids, cysteine to phenylalanine. Only the CDR3 DNA stays, 51 bases, in frame from base 1. Sequences SGHVS (CDR1) and FNYEAQ (CDR2) are obtained from the germline V gene. The treatment or condition label here, explained by the study, means: in vitro stimulation with specific CMV peptide epitopes to enrich CMV-specific T cells.

The sample consisted of cultured CD8+ T cells from PBMCs, taken from culture after CMV antigen stimulation. The rearrangement combines TRBV7-6 with TRBJ1-1, with TRBD1 as a weak D call on 5 bases. The TCR originated in a human donor in good health (CMV status not recorded). Some clones in this sample may be carry-over from other donors' samples. The CDR3 protein: CASSLAKSTDLATEAFF. DNA sequence: TGTGCCAGCAGCTTAGCGAAATCGACAGATCTCGCCACTGAAGCTTTCTTT.